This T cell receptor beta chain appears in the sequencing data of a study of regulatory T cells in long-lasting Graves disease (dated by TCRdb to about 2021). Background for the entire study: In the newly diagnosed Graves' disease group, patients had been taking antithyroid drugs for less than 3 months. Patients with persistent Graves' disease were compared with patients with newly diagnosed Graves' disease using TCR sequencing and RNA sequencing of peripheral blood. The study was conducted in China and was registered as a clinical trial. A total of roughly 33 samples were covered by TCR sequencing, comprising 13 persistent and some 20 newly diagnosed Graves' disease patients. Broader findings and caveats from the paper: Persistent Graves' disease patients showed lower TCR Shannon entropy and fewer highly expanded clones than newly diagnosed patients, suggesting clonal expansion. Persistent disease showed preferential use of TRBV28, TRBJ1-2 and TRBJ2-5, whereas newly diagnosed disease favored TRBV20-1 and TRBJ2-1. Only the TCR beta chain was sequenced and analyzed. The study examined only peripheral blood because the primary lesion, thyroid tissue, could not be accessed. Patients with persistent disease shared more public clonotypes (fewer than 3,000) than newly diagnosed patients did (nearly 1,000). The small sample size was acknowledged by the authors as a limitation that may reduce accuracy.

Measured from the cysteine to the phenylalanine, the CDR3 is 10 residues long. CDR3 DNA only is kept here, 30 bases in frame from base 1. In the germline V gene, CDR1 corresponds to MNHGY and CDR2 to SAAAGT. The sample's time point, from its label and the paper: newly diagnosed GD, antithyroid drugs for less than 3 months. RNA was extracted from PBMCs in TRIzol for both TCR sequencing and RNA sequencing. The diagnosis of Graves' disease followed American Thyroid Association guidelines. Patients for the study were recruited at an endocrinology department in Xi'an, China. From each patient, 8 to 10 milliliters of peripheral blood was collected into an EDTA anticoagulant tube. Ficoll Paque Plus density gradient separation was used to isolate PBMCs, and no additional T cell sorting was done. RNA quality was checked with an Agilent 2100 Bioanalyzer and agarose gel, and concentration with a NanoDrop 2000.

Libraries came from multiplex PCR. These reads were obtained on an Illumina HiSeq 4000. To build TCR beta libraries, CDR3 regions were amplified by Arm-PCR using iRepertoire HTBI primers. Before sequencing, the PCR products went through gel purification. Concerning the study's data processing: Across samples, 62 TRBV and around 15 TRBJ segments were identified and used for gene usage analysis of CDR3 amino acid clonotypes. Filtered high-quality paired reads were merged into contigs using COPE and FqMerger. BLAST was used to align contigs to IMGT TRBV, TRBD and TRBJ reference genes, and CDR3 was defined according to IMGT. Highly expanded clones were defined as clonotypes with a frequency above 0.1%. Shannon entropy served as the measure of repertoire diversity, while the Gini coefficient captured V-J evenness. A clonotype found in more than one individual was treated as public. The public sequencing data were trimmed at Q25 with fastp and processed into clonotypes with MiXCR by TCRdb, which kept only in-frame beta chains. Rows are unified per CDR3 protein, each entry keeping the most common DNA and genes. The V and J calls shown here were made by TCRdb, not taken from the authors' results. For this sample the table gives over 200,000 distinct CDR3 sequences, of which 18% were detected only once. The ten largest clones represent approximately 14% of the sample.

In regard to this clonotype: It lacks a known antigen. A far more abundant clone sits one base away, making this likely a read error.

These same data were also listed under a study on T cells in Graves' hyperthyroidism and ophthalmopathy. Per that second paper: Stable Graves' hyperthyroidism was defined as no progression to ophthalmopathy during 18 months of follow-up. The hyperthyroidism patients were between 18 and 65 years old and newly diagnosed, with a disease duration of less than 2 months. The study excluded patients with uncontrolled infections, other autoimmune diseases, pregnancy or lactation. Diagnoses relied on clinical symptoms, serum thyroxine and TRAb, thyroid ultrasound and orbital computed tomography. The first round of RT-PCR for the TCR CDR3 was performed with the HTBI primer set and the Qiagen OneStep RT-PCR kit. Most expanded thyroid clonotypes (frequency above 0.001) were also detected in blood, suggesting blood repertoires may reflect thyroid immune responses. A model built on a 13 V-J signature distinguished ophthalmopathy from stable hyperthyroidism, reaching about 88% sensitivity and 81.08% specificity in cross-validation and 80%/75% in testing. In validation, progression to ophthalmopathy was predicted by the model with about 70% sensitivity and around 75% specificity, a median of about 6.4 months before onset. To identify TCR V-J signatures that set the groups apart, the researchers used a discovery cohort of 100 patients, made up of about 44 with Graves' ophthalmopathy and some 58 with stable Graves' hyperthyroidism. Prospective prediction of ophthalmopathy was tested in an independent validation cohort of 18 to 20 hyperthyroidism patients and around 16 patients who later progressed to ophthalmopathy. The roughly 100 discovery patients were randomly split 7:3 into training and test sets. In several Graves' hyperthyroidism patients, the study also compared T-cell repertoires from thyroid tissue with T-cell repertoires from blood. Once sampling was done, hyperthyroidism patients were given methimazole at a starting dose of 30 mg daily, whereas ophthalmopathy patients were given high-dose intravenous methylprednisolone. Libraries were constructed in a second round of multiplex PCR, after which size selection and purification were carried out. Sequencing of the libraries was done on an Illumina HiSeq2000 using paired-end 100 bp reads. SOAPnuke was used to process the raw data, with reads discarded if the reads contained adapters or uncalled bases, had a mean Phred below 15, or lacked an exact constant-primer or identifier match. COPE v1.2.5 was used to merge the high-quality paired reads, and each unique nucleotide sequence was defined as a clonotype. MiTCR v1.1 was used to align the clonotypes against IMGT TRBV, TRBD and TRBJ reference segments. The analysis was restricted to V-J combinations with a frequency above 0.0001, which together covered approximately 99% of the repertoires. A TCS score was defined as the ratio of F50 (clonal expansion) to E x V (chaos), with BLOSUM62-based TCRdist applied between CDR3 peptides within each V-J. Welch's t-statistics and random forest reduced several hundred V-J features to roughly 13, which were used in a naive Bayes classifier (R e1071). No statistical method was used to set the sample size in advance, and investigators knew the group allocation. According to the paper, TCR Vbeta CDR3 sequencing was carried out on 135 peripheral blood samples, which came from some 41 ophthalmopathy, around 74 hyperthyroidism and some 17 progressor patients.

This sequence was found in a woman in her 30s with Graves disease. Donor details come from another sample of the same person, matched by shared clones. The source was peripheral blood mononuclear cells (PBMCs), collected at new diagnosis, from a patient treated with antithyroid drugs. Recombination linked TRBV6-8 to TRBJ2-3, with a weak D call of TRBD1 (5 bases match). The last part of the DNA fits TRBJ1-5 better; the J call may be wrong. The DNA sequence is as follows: TGTGCCACCAGCGGGGCTACGCAGCATTTT. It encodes CATSGATQHF.